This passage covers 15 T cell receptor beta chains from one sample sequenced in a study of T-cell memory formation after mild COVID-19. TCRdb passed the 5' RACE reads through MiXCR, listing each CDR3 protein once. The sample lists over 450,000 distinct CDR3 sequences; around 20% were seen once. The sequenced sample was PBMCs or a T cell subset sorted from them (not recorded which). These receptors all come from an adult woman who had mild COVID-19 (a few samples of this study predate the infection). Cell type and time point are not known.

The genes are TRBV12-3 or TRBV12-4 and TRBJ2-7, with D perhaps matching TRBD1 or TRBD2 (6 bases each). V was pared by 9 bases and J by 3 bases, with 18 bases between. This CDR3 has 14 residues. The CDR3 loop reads CASGTRGRFYEQYF. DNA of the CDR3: TGTGCCAGTGGGACCCGGGGGCGCTTCTACGAGCAGTACTTC.

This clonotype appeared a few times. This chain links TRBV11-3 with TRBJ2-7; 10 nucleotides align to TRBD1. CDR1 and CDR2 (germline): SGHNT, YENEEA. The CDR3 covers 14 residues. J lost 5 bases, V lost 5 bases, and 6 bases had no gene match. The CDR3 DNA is TGTGCCAGCAGCCCGATGACAGGGGGCCACGAGCAGTACTTC. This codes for CASSPMTGGHEQYF.

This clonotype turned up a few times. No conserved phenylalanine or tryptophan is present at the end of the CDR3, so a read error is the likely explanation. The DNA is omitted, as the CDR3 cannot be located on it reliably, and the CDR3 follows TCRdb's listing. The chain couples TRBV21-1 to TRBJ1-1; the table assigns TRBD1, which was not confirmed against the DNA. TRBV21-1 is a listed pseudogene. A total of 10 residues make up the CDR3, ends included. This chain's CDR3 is CASSKGDRSS.

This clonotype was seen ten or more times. CDR3 in DNA: TGCAGTGCTACCACCACTAGCGGGAGGGGGAATGAGCAGTTCTTC. Its protein is CSATTTSGRGNEQFF. The J gene is TRBJ2-1, the V gene TRBV20-1; 13 bases line up with TRBD2. The CDR3 length is 15 residues. The V and J ends lost 4 bases and 7 bases, in that order; junction bases with no gene match: 7. Per the germline V gene, CDR1 is DFQATT and CDR2 is SNEGSKA (reference sequence).

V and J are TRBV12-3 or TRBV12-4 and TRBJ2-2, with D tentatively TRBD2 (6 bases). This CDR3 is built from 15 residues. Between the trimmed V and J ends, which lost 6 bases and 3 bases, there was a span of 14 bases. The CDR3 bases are TGTGCCAGCAGCCATGGACTATACCACACCGGGGAGCTGTTTTTT. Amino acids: CASSHGLYHTGELFF.

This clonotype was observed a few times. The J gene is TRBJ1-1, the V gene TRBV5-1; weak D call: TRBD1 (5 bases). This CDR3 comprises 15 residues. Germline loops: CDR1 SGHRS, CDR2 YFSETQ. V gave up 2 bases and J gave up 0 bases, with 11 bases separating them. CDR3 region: CASSFSGTVNTEAFF. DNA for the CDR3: TGCGCCAGCAGCTTTTCCGGGACGGTGAACACTGAAGCTTTCTTT.

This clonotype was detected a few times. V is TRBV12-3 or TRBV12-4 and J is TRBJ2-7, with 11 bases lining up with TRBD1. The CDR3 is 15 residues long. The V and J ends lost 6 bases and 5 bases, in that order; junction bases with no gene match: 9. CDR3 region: CASSRPDRGPDEQYF. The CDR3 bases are TGTGCCAGCAGCCGACCGGACAGGGGGCCGGACGAGCAGTACTTC.

CDR3 in amino acids: CASRLRELREQYF. The CDR3 region has the DNA TGTGCCAGCCGGTTGCGGGAGCTACGGGAGCAGTACTTC. This chain links TRBV6-8 with TRBJ2-7; 7 bases fit TRBD2. This CDR3 region has 13 residues. Germline loops: CDR1 MNHGY, CDR2 SAAAGT. The V segment lost 8 bases and the J segment 7 bases; nucleotides outside the gene matches: 11.

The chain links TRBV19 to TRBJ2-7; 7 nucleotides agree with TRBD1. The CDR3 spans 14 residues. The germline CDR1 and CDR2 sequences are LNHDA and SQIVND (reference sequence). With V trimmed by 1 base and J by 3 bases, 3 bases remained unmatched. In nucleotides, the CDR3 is TGTGCCAGTAGTATAGGACAGGGTGACTACGAGCAGTACTTC. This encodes CASSIGQGDYEQYF.

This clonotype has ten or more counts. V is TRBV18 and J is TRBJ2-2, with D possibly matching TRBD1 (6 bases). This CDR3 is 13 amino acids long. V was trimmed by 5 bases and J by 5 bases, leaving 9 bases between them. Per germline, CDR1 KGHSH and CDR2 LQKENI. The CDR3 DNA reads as TGTGCCAGCTCAGCCCAGGGGACCGGGGAGCTGTTTTTT. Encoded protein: CASSAQGTGELFF. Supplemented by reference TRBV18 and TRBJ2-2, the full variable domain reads NAGVMQNPRHLVRRRGQEARLRCSPMKGHSHVYWYRQLPEEGLKFMVYLQKENIIDESGMPKERFSAEFPKEGPSILRIQQVVRGDSAAYFCASSAQGTGELFFGEGSRLTVL.

The CDR3 reads CASMGQLTDTQYF. The CDR3 coding sequence is TGTGCCAGCATGGGACAGCTCACAGATACGCAGTATTTT. The J gene is TRBJ2-3, the V gene TRBV5-8, with TRBD1 identical over 7 bases. In germline, CDR1 is SGHTS, CDR2 YDEGEE. With V trimmed by 6 bases and J by 2 bases, 3 bases remained unmatched. CDR3 length: 13 residues.

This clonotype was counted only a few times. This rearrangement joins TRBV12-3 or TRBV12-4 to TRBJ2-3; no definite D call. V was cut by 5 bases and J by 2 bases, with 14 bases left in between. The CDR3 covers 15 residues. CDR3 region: CASSPETEYTDTQYF. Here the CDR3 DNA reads TGTGCCAGCAGTCCCGAGACTGAATACACAGATACGCAGTATTTT.

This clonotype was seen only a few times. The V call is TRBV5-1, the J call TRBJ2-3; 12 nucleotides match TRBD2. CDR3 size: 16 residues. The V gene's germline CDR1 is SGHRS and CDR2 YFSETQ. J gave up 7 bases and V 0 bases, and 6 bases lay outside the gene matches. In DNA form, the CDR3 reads TGCGCCAGCAGCTTGGCGACTAGCGGGGGCCAAAATACGCAGTATTTT. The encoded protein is CASSLATSGGQNTQYF.

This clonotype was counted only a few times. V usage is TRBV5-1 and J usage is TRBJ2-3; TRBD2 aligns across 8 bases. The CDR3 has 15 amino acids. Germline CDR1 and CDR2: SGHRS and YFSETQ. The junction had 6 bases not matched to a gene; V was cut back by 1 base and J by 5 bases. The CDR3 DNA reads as TGCGCCAGCAGCTTGTCTCCAGCGGGAGTAGATACGCAGTATTTT. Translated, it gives CASSLSPAGVDTQYF.

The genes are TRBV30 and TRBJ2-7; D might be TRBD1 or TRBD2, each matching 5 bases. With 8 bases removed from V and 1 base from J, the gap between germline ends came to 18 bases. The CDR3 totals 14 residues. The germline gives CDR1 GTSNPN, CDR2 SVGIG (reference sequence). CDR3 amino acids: CATGGPSSSYEQYF. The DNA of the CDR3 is TGTGCCACTGGGGGACCCTCCTCATCCTACGAGCAGTACTTC.